Below, one T cell receptor (beta chain) is given with its context. What it binds is unknown. Losses at the gene ends were 5 bases for V and 0 bases for J; bases not matched to a gene: 10. This CDR3 spans 18 amino acids. The germline V gene has CDR1 MDHEN and CDR2 SYDVKM. Time point specified: newly diagnosed GD, antithyroid drugs for less than 3 months. Following extraction of RNA from PBMCs, that RNA was used to make the TCR library. These data come from a study of regulatory T cells in long-lasting Graves disease. Overall study findings and caveats: Persistent patients shared some 2,500 public clonotypes among themselves. Newly diagnosed patients shared fewer, at more than 750. TRBV28, TRBJ1-2 and TRBJ2-5 emerged as the favored segments in persistent disease.

HTBI primers from iRepertoire and Arm-PCR of CDR3 regions yielded the TCR beta libraries. From the multiplex PCR reads, TCRdb called clonotypes with MiXCR, one entry per CDR3 protein. Of 450,000 to 600,000 distinct CDR3 sequences listed, roughly 15% are singletons. These data also featured in a second study, about T cells in Graves' hyperthyroidism and ophthalmopathy. From that paper: The HTBI primer set served for first-round RT-PCR of the TCR CDR3.

Here the sequenced sample was peripheral blood mononuclear cells (PBMCs), taken at new diagnosis, from a patient treated with antithyroid drugs. The chain joins TRBV28 to TRBJ2-3; 11 bases agree with TRBD2. The receptor comes from a man aged 40-50 years with Graves disease. CDR3 coding DNA: TGTGCCAGCAGTACGATTGGGACTAGCGGTTCTAGCACAGATACGCAGTATTTT. Its translation: CASSTIGTSGSSTDTQYF.